Below, one TCR beta chain is given with its context. What it binds is not known. This sample is part of a study of blood T cell dynamics during melanoma immunotherapy. Study-wide results and caveats: Unlike progressors, later disease-control patients had W3 repertoires gaining clonality or diversity.

The assay was immunoSEQ multiplex PCR, and TCRdb's table has in-frame clones only and misses some. The sample yields about 8,500 clones, 81% seen once. Germline V lookup: CDR1 KGHSH, CDR2 LQKENI. Trimming cost V 5 bases and J 5 bases, with 12 bases left between them. This CDR3 comprises 13 residues. Indicated time point: pre-treatment baseline. One draw preceded checkpoint blockade; another followed its first cycle at week 3. No patient had earlier systemic cancer treatment, concurrent immunosuppressants, or another active cancer. The sample consisted of blood, taken from a patient treated with checkpoint blockade. The clonotype comes from a human donor with melanoma. The chain has TRBV18 and TRBJ1-1; tentatively, D is TRBD1 (5 bases). The chain's CDR3 is CASSWDRTTEAFF. CDR3 bases: TGTGCCAGCTCATGGGATCGGACAACTGAAGCTTTCTTT.